This T cell receptor beta chain was profiled in a study of blood T cells in healthy people across ages. V gave up 6 bases and J gave up 11 bases; unmatched junction bases: 12. Germline CDR1 SQVTM, CDR2 ANQGSEA. This CDR3 contains 14 residues. Together with a sample-barcoded 5' primer, a J-beta primer mix was included in a second PCR lasting about 7 to 11 cycles. One entry per CDR3 protein, called by TCRdb with MiXCR from the 5' RACE reads. The sample consists of about 680,000 distinct CDR3 sequences, 49% of them appearing once. Each individual donor underwent a draw of approximately 9.8 milliliters of peripheral blood. Each sample provided at least 6 micrograms of extracted total RNA.

This TCR was sampled from an older woman in good health. The specimen sequenced was blood. V gene TRBV29-1 combines with J gene TRBJ2-5; 13 bases are shared with TRBD2. The CDR3 nucleotides read TGCAGCGTCGCCGGGACTAGCGGGATGGGTGAGCAGTACTTC. The encoded protein is CSVAGTSGMGEQYF.